This entry lists 17 T cell receptor beta chains sequenced from one sample in a study of OX40 agonist ivuxolimab in advanced cancers. TCRdb's copy holds only in-frame clones and misses some; the assay was immunoSEQ multiplex PCR. The sample lists tens of thousands of clones, 89% seen once, with more than 5% in the top ten. The sequencing used CD4+ or CD8+ T cells sorted from blood, collected in a trial of the OX40 agonist ivuxolimab. Every receptor here comes from an adult with an advanced solid tumor such as melanoma, head and neck, liver or kidney cancer.

This clone was counted a single time. The genes are TRBV7-6 and TRBJ2-2; a possible D gene is TRBD1 (5 bases). This CDR3 is 17 amino acids long. V lost 0 bases and J lost 5, with 16 bases in between. Germline CDR1 SGHVS, CDR2 FNYEAQ. CDR3 nucleotides: TGTGCCAGCAGCTTAGCGGCTCTGCAGGGCTATACCGGGGAGCTGTTTTTT. It is translated as CASSLAALQGYTGELFF.

V and J are TRBV12-2 and TRBJ2-1. TRBV12-2 is noted as a pseudogene. The length of the CDR3 is 14 residues. As DNA, the CDR3 is TGTGCAAGTCGCTTAGCCGGTGGGACGAATGAGCAGTTCTTC. Protein product: CASRLAGGTNEQFF.

The chain combines TRBV9 with TRBJ1-1; no firm D call. The CDR3 contains 15 residues. Trimming pared 4 bases from V and 4 bases from J, leaving 17 bases between. Germline V gene lookup returns CDR1 SGDLS and CDR2 YYNGEE. The CDR3 coding sequence is TGTGCCAGCAGCCCCCCAATGGGAGGCGGCACTGAAGCTTTCTTT. Amino acids: CASSPPMGGGTEAFF. The variable domain in full, completed from reference TRBV9 and TRBJ1-1, reads DSGVTQTPKHLITATGQRVTLRCSPRSGDLSVYWYQQSLDQGLQFLIQYYNGEERAKGNILERFSAQQFPDLHSELNLSSLELGDSALYFCASSPPMGGGTEAFFGQGTRLTVV.

The rearrangement uses TRBV27 and TRBJ2-7; no clear D. From germline, CDR1 is MNHEY and CDR2 SMNVEV (reference sequence). The CDR3 extends over 13 amino acids. Trimming left V 8 bases short and J 0 bases short, with 11 bases between. CDR3 protein: CASAAFFSYEQYF. The CDR3 DNA follows: TGTGCCAGCGCGGCTTTCTTCTCCTACGAGCAGTACTTC.

This clone was seen once. This chain joins TRBV28 and TRBJ2-7; 9 nucleotides match TRBD1. J lost 3 bases, V lost 6 bases, and 6 bases had no gene match. The CDR3 has 14 amino acids. The germline CDR1 and CDR2 sequences are MDHEN and SYDVKM. CDR3: CASSWGQGGYEQYV. CDR3 coding DNA: TGTGCCAGCAGCTGGGGACAGGGTGGCTACGAGCAGTACGTC.

The chain recombines TRBV9 with TRBJ2-1; D is ambiguous. The V end lost 0 bases, the J end lost 0 bases, and 13 bases lay between the germline ends. CDR3 size: 17 residues. Per the germline V gene, CDR1 is SGDLS and CDR2 is YYNGEE. CDR3 DNA sequence: TGTGCCAGCAGCGTAGAAGGTTACCCGAGCTCCTACAATGAGCAGTTCTTC. Residues: CASSVEGYPSSYNEQFF.

V gene TRBV27 combines with J gene TRBJ2-2; D perhaps matches TRBD2 (6 bases). V was pared by 1 base and J by 6 bases, with 6 bases between. The germline V gene encodes CDR1 MNHEY and CDR2 SMNVEV (reference sequence). This CDR3 has 13 amino acids. DNA of the CDR3: TGTGCCAGCAGTTTATGGGGGGCCGGGGAGCTGTTTTTT. Its translation: CASSLWGAGELFF.

This clone has a single count. The chain links TRBV6-1 to TRBJ2-5; D remains ambiguous. The length of the CDR3 is 12 residues. Germline-derived CDR1 and CDR2 are MNHNS and SASEGT. Trimming left V 5 bases short and J 2 bases short, with 6 bases between. The CDR3 loop reads CASSWVQETQYF. The CDR3 coding sequence is TGTGCCAGCAGTTGGGTTCAAGAGACCCAGTACTTC.

V and J are TRBV9 and TRBJ2-2; D is possibly TRBD1 (6 bases). CDR1 SGDLS and CDR2 YYNGEE come from the germline V gene. The ends were cut back, 9 bases at V and 8 bases at J, with 17 bases in the middle. This CDR3 spans 13 amino acids. The DNA for the CDR3 is TGTGCCACCTCGACGACCGGGACAGGGGAGCTGTTTTTT. Residues: CATSTTGTGELFF.

This rearrangement joins TRBV28 to TRBJ1-4; 9 bases fit TRBD1. Trimming cost V 3 bases and J 7 bases; bases outside gene matches: 6. Germline loops: CDR1 MDHEN, CDR2 SYDVKM. This CDR3 is built from 15 residues. This CDR3 is CASSFPGQGREKLFF. The CDR3 DNA reads as TGTGCCAGCAGTTTCCCGGGACAGGGTCGTGAAAAACTGTTTTTT.

V and J are TRBV18 and TRBJ2-1; D is unresolved. Trimming removed 6 bases from V and 10 bases from J, with 10 bases in between. Germline CDR1 and CDR2: KGHSH and LQKENI. This CDR3 is 11 amino acids long. CDR3 nucleotide sequence: TGTGCCAGCTCGAATACCGGGGAGCAGTTCTTC. The encoded protein is CASSNTGEQFF.

This chain connects TRBV30 to TRBJ1-5; 8 bases are a match to TRBD1. Trimming at V came to 0 bases and at J to 0 bases, leaving 10 bases not matched to a gene. CDR3 length: 18 amino acids. Germline CDR1 reads GTSNPN; CDR2 reads SVGIG (reference sequence). The CDR3 reads CAWSVSAGGSYSNQPQHF. The CDR3 DNA is TGTGCCTGGAGTGTTTCAGCAGGGGGCTCGTATAGCAATCAGCCCCAGCATTTT.

This chain's CDR3 is CASSGRVYNEQFF. Here the CDR3 DNA reads TGTGCCAGCAGCGGTAGGGTTTACAATGAGCAGTTCTTC. The chain links TRBV7-2 to TRBJ2-1, with D unresolved. Trimming removed 5 bases at V and 4 bases at J, with 9 bases between. CDR1 is SGHTA, CDR2 FQGNSA, per germline. This CDR3 spans 13 amino acids.

The V and J genes are TRBV11-2 and TRBJ2-7; 8 nucleotides align to TRBD1. The germline V gene has CDR1 SGHAT and CDR2 FQNNGV. Trimming removed 5 bases from V and 4 bases from J; junction bases left unmatched: 7. The CDR3 has 14 residues. The CDR3: CASSPHRGFYEQYV. The CDR3 DNA sequence: TGTGCCAGCAGCCCCCACAGGGGGTTTTACGAGCAGTACGTC.

This clone came up once. The J gene is TRBJ1-2, the V gene TRBV28; D may be TRBD1 (6 bases). Trimming cost V 2 bases and J 8 bases, with 15 bases left between them. The CDR3 is made up of 14 amino acids. The germline CDR1 and CDR2 sequences are MDHEN and SYDVKM. This CDR3 reads CASSLGQGMGGYTF. The CDR3, as DNA: TGTGCCAGCAGTTTAGGTCAGGGGATGGGCGGCTACACCTTC.

The chain employs TRBV7-3 and TRBJ2-1; TRBD2 matches at 8 bases. Germline CDR1 is SGHTA and CDR2 is FQGTGA. CDR3 length: 14 amino acids. V gave up 1 base and J gave up 10 bases; unmatched junction bases: 6. The CDR3 sequence: CASSLIDREGEQFF. The DNA of the CDR3 is TGTGCCAGCAGCTTAATCGATCGGGAGGGAGAGCAGTTCTTC. Full variable domain (rest looked up from reference TRBV7-3 and TRBJ2-1): GAGVSQTPSNKVTEKGKYVELRCDPISGHTALYWYRQSLGQGPEFLIYFQGTGAADDSGLPNDRFFAVRPEGSVSTLKIQRTERGDSAVYLCASSLIDREGEQFFGPGTRLTVL.

The chain couples TRBV2 to TRBJ1-1; D remains unclear. Germline V gene data show CDR1 as SNHLY and CDR2 as FYNNEI. Trimming cost V 6 bases and J 6 bases, with 8 bases left between them. The CDR3 contains 11 residues. The CDR3 nucleotides are TGTGCCAGCAGGGTAGTTGCTGAAGCTTTCTTT. Protein sequence: CASRVVAEAFF.